These 11 T cell receptor beta chains originate from one sample sequenced in a study of cytomegalovirus exposure and HLA in healthy donors. Vbeta (60) and Jbeta (13) primers were used in the PCR. Repertoires were generated with immunoSEQ multiplex PCR, while TCRdb's copy carries only in-frame clones and drops some. This sample carries 180,000 or so clones, 75% to 85% of them seen once, and the ten largest clones take around 1.5%. The sample consisted of PBMCs. The receptors here all came from a man between 18 and 29 years old in good health and CMV-seronegative.

The chain links TRBV18 to TRBJ2-7; the match to TRBD1 covers 7 bases. Looked up from germline, CDR1 is KGHSH and CDR2 is LQKENI. The V gene end was trimmed by 3 bases and the J gene end by 2 bases; junction bases not matched to a gene: 4. CDR3 length equals 14 residues. Here the CDR3 reads CASSPLGQPYEQYF. The CDR3 DNA sequence: TGTGCCAGCTCACCGTTGGGACAGCCCTACGAGCAGTACTTC.

The chain links TRBV7-9 to TRBJ2-7, with D perhaps TRBD2 (5 bases). Trimming cost V 2 bases and J 5 bases, with 13 bases left between them. Germline CDR1 is SEHNR and CDR2 is FQNEAQ (reference sequence). The CDR3 is 14 amino acids. CDR3 sequence: CASSLIEGRHEQYF. CDR3 DNA sequence: TGTGCCAGCAGCTTAATCGAGGGCCGCCACGAGCAGTACTTC.

V gene TRBV11-1 combines with J gene TRBJ1-1, with 8 positions matching TRBD1. CDR3 length: 15 residues. From germline, CDR1 is SGHAT and CDR2 FQDESV (reference sequence). The junction had 10 bases not matched to a gene; V was cut back by 5 bases and J by 5 bases. The CDR3 sequence: CASSRTGTGETEAFF. DNA of the CDR3: TGTGCCAGCAGCCGAACTGGGACAGGCGAGACTGAAGCTTTCTTT.

The chain recombines TRBV21-1 with TRBJ2-5; TRBD2 is taken as the D call from the table, unchecked against the DNA. TRBV21-1 is a known pseudogene. The CDR3 length is 14 residues. The CDR3 DNA reads as TGTGCCGGGGGAGGACTAGCGCCACAAGAGACCCAGTACTTC. It specifies CAGGGLAPQETQYF.

The chain recombines TRBV4-3 with TRBJ1-4; TRBD1 aligns across 7 bases. With 5 bases clipped from V and 7 bases from J, the junction kept 4 bases outside the gene matches. CDR3 length: 13 residues. Germline V gene data show CDR1 as LGHNA and CDR2 as YSLEER. CDR3 DNA: TGCGCCAGCAGCACCCACAGGGGTGAAAAACTGTTTTTT. Translation gives CASSTHRGEKLFF.

The chain combines TRBV11-2 with TRBJ1-1; possibly TRBD1 for D (5 bases). This CDR3 is 18 amino acids long. V lost 1 base and J lost 0, with 18 bases in between. Germline CDR1 reads SGHAT; CDR2 reads FQNNGV. CDR3 sequence: CASSLGRGEKTLNTEAFF. The CDR3 DNA sequence: TGTGCCAGCAGCTTAGGTCGGGGGGAAAAAACCTTGAACACTGAAGCTTTCTTT.

The J gene is TRBJ1-5, the V gene TRBV7-9; a possible D gene is TRBD1 (5 bases). This CDR3 has 15 residues. Between the trimmed V and J ends, which lost 1 base and 1 base, there was a span of 8 bases. CDR1 and CDR2 (germline): SEHNR, FQNEAQ (reference sequence). The chain's CDR3 is CASSLGGVSNQPQHF. CDR3 DNA: TGTGCCAGCAGCTTAGGGGGGGTGAGCAATCAGCCCCAGCATTTT.

The CDR3 loop is CASSIGSFGTVWGNQPQHF. CDR3 nucleotides: TGTGCCAGTAGTATAGGAAGTTTTGGGACAGTTTGGGGCAATCAGCCCCAGCATTTT. The J gene is TRBJ1-5, the V gene TRBV19, with 7 nucleotides matching TRBD1. CDR1 and CDR2 from the germline V gene are LNHDA and SQIVND (reference sequence). The CDR3 totals 19 residues. Losses at the gene ends were 1 base for V and 2 bases for J; bases not matched to a gene: 14.

The chain is built from TRBV9 and TRBJ2-1; D is possibly TRBD2 (7 bases). In germline, CDR1 is SGDLS, CDR2 YYNGEE. V lost 0 bases, J lost 9 bases, and 16 bases lay in between. The CDR3 is made up of 15 amino acids. CDR3 sequence: CASSVGGGAPSEQFF. In DNA, the CDR3 is TGTGCCAGCAGCGTAGGAGGGGGGGCCCCCAGTGAGCAGTTCTTC.

The rearrangement links TRBV6-1 to TRBJ1-1; D is perhaps TRBD1 (6 bases). CDR1 and CDR2 (germline): MNHNS, SASEGT. This CDR3 comprises 13 residues. With 6 bases removed from V and 1 base from J, the gap between germline ends came to 9 bases. The CDR3 DNA is TGTGCCAGCAGAAGGGGACAGAACACTGAAGCTTTCTTT. Translating gives CASRRGQNTEAFF.

This chain connects TRBV10-3 to TRBJ2-1, with 9 bases aligning to TRBD1. The CDR3 sequence is 15 residues long. Germline values: CDR1 ENHRY, CDR2 SYGVKD. The junction had 4 bases not matched to a gene; V was cut back by 2 bases and J by 5 bases. The CDR3 reads CAISEPQGANNEQFF. The CDR3 DNA sequence: TGTGCCATCAGTGAGCCACAGGGGGCCAACAATGAGCAGTTCTTC.